This record covers a single T cell receptor (beta chain). V was pared by 0 bases and J by 6 bases, with 7 bases of the junction left unmatched. Germline-derived CDR1 and CDR2 are SGHNT and YYREEE (reference sequence). The CDR3 contains 17 residues. The sample originates from a study of Ad26.COV2.S vaccination and SARS-CoV-2 variants. Treatment denoted: around 19 received Ad26.COV2.S at low or high dose, single or two shots; 5 received placebo; per-sample allocation not given. Material that was analyzed had been drawn on day 63 after the first vaccine or placebo injection. The repertoire was sequenced with immunoSEQ multiplex PCR; TCRdb's copy has only in-frame clones and lacks some. The sample yields fewer than 900,000 clones, about 90% seen once.

The origin of this receptor is a person aged 18-60 years who received the Ad26.COV2.S COVID-19 vaccine or a placebo. The sequencing used peripheral blood, collected in a trial of Ad26.COV2.S vaccine versus placebo. This chain connects TRBV5-4 to TRBJ2-1, with TRBD2 matching over 12 bases. The CDR3 nucleotides are TGTGCCAGCAGCTTGGGGGTTGGACTAGCGGGAACCAATGAGCAGTTCTTC. Translated: CASSLGVGLAGTNEQFF.